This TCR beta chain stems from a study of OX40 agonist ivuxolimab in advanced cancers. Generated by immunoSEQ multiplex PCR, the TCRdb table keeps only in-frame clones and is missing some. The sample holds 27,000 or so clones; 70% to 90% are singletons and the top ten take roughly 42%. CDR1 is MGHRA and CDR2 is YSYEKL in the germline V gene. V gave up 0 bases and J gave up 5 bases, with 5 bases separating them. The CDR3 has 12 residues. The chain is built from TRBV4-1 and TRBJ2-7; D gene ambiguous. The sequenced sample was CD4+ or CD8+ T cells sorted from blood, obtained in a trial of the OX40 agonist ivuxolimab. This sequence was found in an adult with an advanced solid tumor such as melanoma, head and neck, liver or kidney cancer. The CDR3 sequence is CASSQDGNEQYF. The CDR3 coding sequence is TGCGCCAGCAGCCAAGATGGTAACGAGCAGTACTTC.